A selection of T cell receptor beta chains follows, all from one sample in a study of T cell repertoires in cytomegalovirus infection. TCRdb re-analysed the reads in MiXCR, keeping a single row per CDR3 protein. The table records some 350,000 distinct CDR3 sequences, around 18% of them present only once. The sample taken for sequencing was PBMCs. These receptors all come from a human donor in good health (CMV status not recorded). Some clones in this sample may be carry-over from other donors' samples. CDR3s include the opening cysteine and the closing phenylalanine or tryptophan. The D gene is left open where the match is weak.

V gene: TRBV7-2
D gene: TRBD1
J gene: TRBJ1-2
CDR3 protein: CASSLMETGDWAAGGYTF

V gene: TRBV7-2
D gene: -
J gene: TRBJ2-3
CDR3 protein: CASSLDSSTDTQYF

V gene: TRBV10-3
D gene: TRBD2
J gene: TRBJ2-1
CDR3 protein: CATTGPGTSGDSSYNEQFF

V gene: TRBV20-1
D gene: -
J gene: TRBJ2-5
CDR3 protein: CSARMGRGTQYF

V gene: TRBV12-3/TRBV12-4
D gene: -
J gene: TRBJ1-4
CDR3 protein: CASSPHGGNGLFF

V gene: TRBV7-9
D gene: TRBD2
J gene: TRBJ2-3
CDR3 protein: CASSLSGTSGRTDTQYF

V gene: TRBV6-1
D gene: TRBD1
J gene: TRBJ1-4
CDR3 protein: CASSRLTGGYEKLFF

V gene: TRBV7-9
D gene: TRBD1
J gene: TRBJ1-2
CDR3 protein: CASSPPGTDFYGYTF

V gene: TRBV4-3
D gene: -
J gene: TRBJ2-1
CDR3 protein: CASSQGPHGDSGSLGEQFF

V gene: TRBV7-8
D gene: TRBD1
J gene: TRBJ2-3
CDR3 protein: CASSQGVRGDTQYF